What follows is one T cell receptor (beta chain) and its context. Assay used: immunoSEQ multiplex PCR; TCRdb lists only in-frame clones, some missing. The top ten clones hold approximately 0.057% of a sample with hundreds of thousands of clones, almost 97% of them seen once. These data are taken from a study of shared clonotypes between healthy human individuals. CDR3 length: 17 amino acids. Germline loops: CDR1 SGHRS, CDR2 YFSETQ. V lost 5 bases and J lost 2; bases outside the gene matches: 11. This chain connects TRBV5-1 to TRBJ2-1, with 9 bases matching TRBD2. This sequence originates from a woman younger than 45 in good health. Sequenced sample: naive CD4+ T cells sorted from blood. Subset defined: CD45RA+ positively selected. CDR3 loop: CASSPTSGTSPYNEQFF. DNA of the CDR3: TGCGCCAGCAGTCCGACTTCCGGGACTAGCCCCTACAATGAGCAGTTCTTC. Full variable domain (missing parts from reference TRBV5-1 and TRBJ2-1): KAGVTQTPRYLIKTRGQQVTLSCSPISGHRSVSWYQQTPGQGLQFLFEYFSETQRNKGNFPGRFSGRQFSNSRSEMNVSTLELGDSALYLCASSPTSGTSPYNEQFFGPGTRLTVL.